This entry is about one T cell receptor (beta chain). Its antigen is not identified. The CDR3 loop spans 12 amino acids. The germline V and J ends were trimmed by 0 bases and 10 bases, with 10 bases remaining between them. The germline V gene encodes CDR1 SGHNT and CDR2 YYREEE (reference sequence). The sample comes from a study of cytomegalovirus exposure and HLA in healthy donors. Study-level information: A later analysis reported the same platform for the 100 to 150 validation repertoires and the 666 first-cohort repertoires.

Whole-study findings and limits: Cytomegalovirus status was reportedly diagnosed by the classifier with high sensitivity and specificity. Confirmation in vitro established that a few CMV-associated chains were specific for CMV antigens.

Generated by immunoSEQ multiplex PCR, the TCRdb table keeps only in-frame clones and is missing some. The table shows roughly 100,000 clones, with approximately 94% occurring only once. The V and J genes are TRBV5-4 and TRBJ1-1, with D possibly TRBD1 on 5 matching bases. Sequenced material: PBMCs. This TCR was recovered from a woman aged 18-29 years in good health and CMV-seronegative. The CDR3 loop reads CASSLEGFVAFF. In DNA form, the CDR3 reads TGTGCCAGCAGCTTGGAGGGGTTTGTAGCTTTCTTT.